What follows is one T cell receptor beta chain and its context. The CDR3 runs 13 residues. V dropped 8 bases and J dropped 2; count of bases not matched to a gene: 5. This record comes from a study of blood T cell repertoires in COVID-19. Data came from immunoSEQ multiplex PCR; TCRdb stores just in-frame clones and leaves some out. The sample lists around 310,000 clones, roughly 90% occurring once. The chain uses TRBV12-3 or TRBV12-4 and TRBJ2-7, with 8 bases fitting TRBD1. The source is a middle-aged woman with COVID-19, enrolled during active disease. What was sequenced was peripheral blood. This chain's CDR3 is CASADRAPYEQYF. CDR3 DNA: TGTGCCAGCGCGGACAGGGCCCCCTACGAGCAGTACTTC.